The 32 T cell receptor beta chains below were found in one sample sequenced in a study of T cells in Graves' hyperthyroidism and ophthalmopathy. RNA transcripts yielded amplified TCR beta CDR3 regions. The HTBI primer set was used in a first-round RT-PCR of the TCR CDR3. Using its own MiXCR run on the multiplex PCR reads, TCRdb lists one record per CDR3 protein. This sample carries hundreds of thousands of distinct CDR3 sequences, 46% of them seen once, and the ten largest clones take just over 8%. Sequencing was carried out using peripheral blood or thyroid tissue (not recorded which). The source of these receptors is a woman between 18 and 29 years old with Graves' hyperthyroidism.

This rearrangement joins TRBV9 to TRBJ1-1; 7 bases line up with TRBD1. The CDR3 has 14 residues. Germline assignment: CDR1 SGDLS and CDR2 YYNGEE. Trimming at V came to 3 bases and at J to 1 base, leaving 3 bases not matched to a gene. The CDR3 sequence is CASSASGGNTEAFF. Written as DNA, the CDR3 is TGTGCCAGCAGCGCCTCAGGGGGGAACACTGAAGCTTTCTTT.

J is TRBJ2-2 and V is TRBV6-5; possibly TRBD2 for D (5 bases). The CDR3 length is 14 residues. The germline CDR1 and CDR2 sequences are MNHEY and SVGAGI. With 3 bases removed from V and 7 bases from J, the gap between germline ends came to 12 bases. This chain's CDR3 is CASSYSTAGGELFF. The CDR3 nucleotides are TGTGCCAGCAGTTATTCTACTGCGGGCGGGGAGCTGTTTTTT.

The table lists this clonotype with a count of one. V is TRBV15 and J is TRBJ1-5; no reliable D call. CDR3 size: 16 residues. V lost 6 bases and J lost 5, with 20 bases in between. Germline V gives CDR1 LNHNV, CDR2 YYDKDF (reference sequence). As DNA, the CDR3 is TGTGCCACCAGGAGGGAGGTGAAAGGCGGTCATCAGCCCCAGCATTTT. Translated, it gives CATRREVKGGHQPQHF.

This chain joins TRBV29-1 and TRBJ1-1; D gene ambiguous. In germline, CDR1 is SQVTM, CDR2 ANQGSEA. The CDR3 sequence is 13 residues long. The V end was cut by 6 bases, the J end by 0 bases, with 11 bases between. The CDR3 DNA reads as TGCAGCGTCCGTAGGCACATGAACACTGAAGCTTTCTTT. The encoded protein is CSVRRHMNTEAFF.

Concerning this clonotype: A read error is possible here, since a much larger clone lies one base away. The chain recombines TRBV15 with TRBJ1-3, with 9 bases matching TRBD1. The ends lost 0 bases at V and 12 bases at J; junction bases unmatched: 15. Germline loops: CDR1 LNHNV, CDR2 YYDKDF (reference sequence). The CDR3 contains 17 residues. In DNA, the CDR3 is TGTGCCACCAGCAGAGATCGTGGACAGGGGAGGGTAGACATCATATATTTT. Its protein is CATSRDRGQGRVDIIYF.

This clonotype was seen many times. V is TRBV24-1 and J is TRBJ2-2; D is perhaps TRBD2 (5 bases). Per germline, CDR1 KGHDR and CDR2 SFDVKD. The CDR3 is made up of 16 amino acids. V shed 4 bases and J shed 6 bases, with 17 bases lying between them. For the CDR3, the DNA is TGTGCCACCAGTGACCCGCGGGTTCCAGTCGCCGGGGAGCTGTTTTTT. Translation: CATSDPRVPVAGELFF.

J is TRBJ1-2 and V is TRBV2, with 7 bases that match TRBD1. The CDR3 is 14 residues long. V shed 10 bases, J shed 2 bases, and the junction held 10 bases outside the gene matches. Germline V gene data show CDR1 as SNHLY and CDR2 as FYNNEI. CDR3 residues: CATRQGQHNYGYTF. The CDR3 DNA sequence: TGTGCCACGAGACAGGGACAGCACAACTATGGCTACACCTTC.

The V call is TRBV15, the J call TRBJ2-5; D uncertain. Between the trimmed V and J ends, which lost 0 bases and 9 bases, there was a span of 17 bases. The germline CDR1 and CDR2 sequences are LNHNV and YYDKDF (reference sequence). The CDR3 is 15 residues long. CDR3 residues: CATSREGYGNQPQYF. The CDR3 nucleotides read TGTGCCACCAGCAGAGAAGGGTACGGCAATCAGCCCCAGTACTTC.

The chain employs TRBV29-1 and TRBJ1-2, with TRBD1 as a possible D gene (6 bases). Between the trimmed V and J ends, which lost 8 bases and 6 bases, there was a span of 16 bases. The CDR3 length is 12 residues. From germline, CDR1 is SQVTM and CDR2 ANQGSEA. The CDR3, as DNA: TGCAGCCCGACCTACAGGGCGGATGGCTACACCTTC. It specifies CSPTYRADGYTF.

This clonotype was recorded once. V and J are TRBV7-3 and TRBJ2-6, with D perhaps matching TRBD1 (6 bases). Germline V gene lookup returns CDR1 SGHTA and CDR2 FQGTGA. The CDR3 has 12 residues. V lost 4 bases and J lost 10, with 8 bases in between. CDR3: CASSSRGNVLTF. CDR3 nucleotides: TGTGCCAGCAGCTCCAGGGGTAACGTCCTGACTTTC.

A note on this clonotype: At one end, the junction sequence differs from germline, possibly due to a read error. The rearrangement joins TRBV10-3 to TRBJ2-7; TRBD2 might be the D (5 bases). This CDR3 has 14 residues. Germline V gene lookup returns CDR1 ENHRY and CDR2 SYGVKD. The CDR3 protein is CASSALSGYYEQYF. The CDR3 bases are TGTGCCAGCAGTGCACTCAGCGGTTACTACGAGCAGTACTTC.

DNA of the CDR3: TGTGCCAGCAGTGAGTCCAAAACGGCTGGCTACACCTTC. Translated: CASSESKTAGYTF. The chain combines TRBV2 with TRBJ1-2; D unresolved. The length of the CDR3 is 13 residues. V gave up 3 bases and J gave up 7 bases, with 12 bases separating them. Germline CDR1 and CDR2: SNHLY and FYNNEI.

The chain carries TRBV19 and TRBJ1-2; the match to TRBD1 covers 7 bases. This CDR3 comprises 16 residues. Trimming removed 8 bases from V and 0 bases from J; junction bases left unmatched: 12. Germline V lookup: CDR1 LNHDA, CDR2 SQIVND (reference sequence). The CDR3 DNA follows: TGTGCCAGTCAGGACAGGCGGGGGAGAGCTAACTATGGCTACACCTTC. Translated: CASQDRRGRANYGYTF. Looking up the rest from reference TRBV19 and TRBJ1-2 gives the full variable domain: DGGITQSPKYLFRKEGQNVTLSCEQNLNHDAMYWYRQDPGQGLRLIYYSQIVNDFQKGDIAEGYSVSREKKESFPLTVTSAQKNPTAFYLCASQDRRGRANYGYTFGSGTRLTVV.

CDR3 bases: TGTGCCAGCAGCGCCGGGACAGAATTCCAAGAGACCCAGTACTTC. Translated, it gives CASSAGTEFQETQYF. The chain uses TRBV12-3 or TRBV12-4 and TRBJ2-5, with 7 bases lining up with TRBD1. The CDR3 has 15 residues. V trimming: 6 bases; J trimming: 1 base; junction bases outside the gene matches: 8.

This clonotype was observed many times. This rearrangement joins TRBV29-1 to TRBJ1-1, with no clear D. V lost 0 bases to trimming and J lost 1 base, with 6 bases between them. There are 13 residues in the CDR3. Germline loops: CDR1 SQVTM, CDR2 ANQGSEA. CDR3 sequence reads: CSVEEDRNTEAFF. CDR3 DNA: TGCAGCGTTGAAGAGGACCGGAACACTGAAGCTTTCTTT. The full variable domain, with the rest looked up from reference TRBV29-1 and TRBJ1-1, is SAVISQKPSRDICQRGTSLTIQCQVDSQVTMMFWYRQQPGQSLTLIATANQGSEATYESGFVIDKFPISRPNLTFSTLTVSNMSPEDSSIYLCSVEEDRNTEAFFGQGTRLTVV.

The chain links TRBV7-3 to TRBJ2-6; D is undetermined. This CDR3 contains 18 residues. V lost 5 bases to trimming and J lost 1 base, with 18 bases between them. Germline V gene lookup returns CDR1 SGHTA and CDR2 FQGTGA. In DNA form, the CDR3 reads TGTGCCAGCAGCCCTCTACCGGACCGTGTGTCTGGGGCCAACGTCCTGACTTTC. It is translated as CASSPLPDRVSGANVLTF.

This clonotype appeared once. The chain couples TRBV24-1 to TRBJ1-4; D not certain. Per germline, CDR1 KGHDR and CDR2 SFDVKD. The CDR3 runs 13 residues. Trimming pared 4 bases from V and 6 bases from J, leaving 8 bases between. The CDR3 bases are TGTGCCACCAGTGAGGGCGGGGATGAAAAACTGTTTTTT. Amino acids: CATSEGGDEKLFF.

The chain employs TRBV9 and TRBJ1-2; tentatively, D is TRBD1 (5 bases). This CDR3 spans 13 amino acids. Germline CDR1 reads SGDLS; CDR2 reads YYNGEE. V was shortened by 0 bases and J by 12 bases, with 15 bases between the two germline ends. CDR3 amino acids: CASSVDGTHGNTF. The CDR3 DNA follows: TGTGCCAGCAGCGTAGACGGGACTCATGGAAACACCTTC. Combining the CDR3 with reference TRBV9 and TRBJ1-2 gives the whole variable domain DSGVTQTPKHLITATGQRVTLRCSPRSGDLSVYWYQQSLDQGLQFLIQYYNGEERAKGNILERFSAQQFPDLHSELNLSSLELGDSALYFCASSVDGTHGNTFGSGTRLTVV.

This chain uses TRBV7-8 with TRBJ1-2; 8 positions match TRBD1. The CDR3 has 16 amino acids. The germline V gene encodes CDR1 SGHVS and CDR2 FQNEAQ. V shed 8 bases and J 5 bases; nucleotides not matched to a gene: 16. Written as DNA, the CDR3 is TGTGCCAGCCTTAGGTGGGGACAGGAGTTACAATATGGCTACACCTTC. Amino acid sequence: CASLRWGQELQYGYTF.

To note about this clonotype: An end of the junction does not agree with germline; a read error may underlie this. V gene TRBV7-8 combines with J gene TRBJ2-7; TRBD2 agrees at 13 bases. The DNA end favors TRBJ2-1, so the J call may be wrong. This CDR3 has 12 residues. The V gene's germline CDR1 is SGHVS and CDR2 FQNEAQ. CDR3: CGTSGDIREQFF. The CDR3 nucleotides read TGCGGGACTAGCGGGGACATACGTGAGCAGTTCTTC.

This chain links TRBV10-3 with TRBJ2-7, with 8 bases fitting TRBD2. J lost 5 bases, V lost 3 bases, and 24 bases had no gene match. The germline V gene encodes CDR1 ENHRY and CDR2 SYGVKD. The CDR3 extends over 20 amino acids. The CDR3 region has the DNA TGTGCCATCAGTGACCACGGATTGGAGGCTAGCGGGCTCGGGTCCCACGAGCAGTACTTC. Translated, it gives CAISDHGLEASGLGSHEQYF.

Concerning this clonotype: Relative to the germline gene, one junction end is altered; a read error may explain this. V usage is TRBV2 and J usage is TRBJ1-3; D perhaps matches TRBD1 (5 bases). The CDR3 has 13 residues. Germline assignment: CDR1 SNHLY and CDR2 FYNNEI. CDR3 nucleotide sequence: TGTGCCAACAGTGAATCAAGGGGCAATCAGCCCCTATTT. Translating it yields CANSESRGNQPLF.

This clonotype was recorded a few times. The CDR3 sequence is CSASRSPVGNTEAFF. As DNA, the CDR3 is TGCAGTGCTTCCCGTTCCCCCGTGGGGAACACTGAAGCTTTCTTT. This rearrangement joins TRBV20-1 to TRBJ1-1; D is undetermined. Deletions cut 5 bases from V and 1 base from J, with 17 bases between. The CDR3 length is 15 residues. CDR1 is DFQATT and CDR2 is SNEGSKA in the germline V gene (reference sequence).

This clonotype was recorded at least ten times. The gene calls are TRBV15 and TRBJ2-5; TRBD1 matches 7 bases. Germline lookup yields CDR1 LNHNV and CDR2 YYDKDF (reference sequence). The CDR3 covers 16 residues. V lost 1 base and J lost 4; bases outside the gene matches: 9. CDR3 amino acids: CATSRVPHRGGETQYF. In DNA form, the CDR3 reads TGTGCCACCAGCAGAGTTCCCCACAGGGGTGGAGAGACCCAGTACTTC.

As to this clonotype: The junction departs from germline at one end; a sequencing error may be responsible. This sequence joins TRBV10-1 and TRBJ1-1, with 9 bases aligning to TRBD1. Germline V gives CDR1 WNHNN, CDR2 SYGVQD (reference sequence). The CDR3 is made up of 14 amino acids. The CDR3 region is CASSSQTGGTEAFF. Here the CDR3 DNA reads TGTGCCAGCAGTTCTCAGACAGGGGGCACTGAAGCTTTCTTT.

The rearrangement links TRBV7-9 to TRBJ2-5; a weak D match, TRBD1 (6 bases). Trimming cost V 5 bases and J 4 bases, with 14 bases left between them. The CDR3 covers 14 residues. Germline loops: CDR1 SEHNR, CDR2 FQNEAQ (reference sequence). CDR3 coding DNA: TGTGCCAGCAGCATTACAACAGGGTTAGAGACCCAGTACTTC. Translation gives CASSITTGLETQYF.

This clonotype has ten or more counts. J is TRBJ1-1 and V is TRBV20-1; the D is unclear. The V end lost 4 bases, the J end lost 3 bases, and 6 bases lay between the germline ends. Germline loops: CDR1 DFQATT, CDR2 SNEGSKA (reference sequence). The CDR3 totals 11 residues. The CDR3 region has the DNA TGCAGTGCTATGGTGGACACTGAAGCTTTCTTT. Protein sequence: CSAMVDTEAFF.

Many counts were recorded for this clonotype. The rearrangement uses TRBV2 and TRBJ1-2; D perhaps matches TRBD1 (5 bases). Germline values: CDR1 SNHLY, CDR2 FYNNEI. The ends were cut back, 7 bases at V and 2 bases at J, with 11 bases in the middle. CDR3 length: 13 residues. The CDR3 DNA reads TGTGCCAGCATCGAGGCAGGGAACTATGGCTACACCTTC. Its translation is CASIEAGNYGYTF.

This clonotype was seen more than once but under ten times. One junction end disagrees with the germline gene, perhaps due to a read error. V gene TRBV2 combines with J gene TRBJ2-7; 8 bases are a match to TRBD2. Germline CDR1 reads SNHLY; CDR2 reads FYNNEI. CDR3 size: 15 residues. DNA of the CDR3: TGCGCCAGCAGTGAAGCGACGGGAGGGGTTGAGGAGCAGTACTTC. It translates to CASSEATGGVEEQYF.

The table lists this clonotype with a few counts. V usage is TRBV7-9 and J usage is TRBJ2-7, with 7 nucleotides matching TRBD2. Germline CDR1 and CDR2: SEHNR and FQNEAQ (reference sequence). V shed 3 bases and J 4 bases; nucleotides not matched to a gene: 9. The CDR3 runs to 15 residues. CDR3 coding DNA: TGTGCCAGCAGCTTGGTGACTAGCCATCCGTACGAGCAGTACTTC. Amino acid sequence: CASSLVTSHPYEQYF.

This clonotype was seen a few times. The chain employs TRBV19 and TRBJ1-1, with D uncertain. V lost 11 bases and J 4 bases, leaving 17 bases between the germline ends. Germline-derived CDR1 and CDR2 are LNHDA and SQIVND (reference sequence). This CDR3 has 13 residues. The CDR3 DNA reads TGTGCCGTGACTTTCTTCTTCGGCACTGAAGCTTTCTTT. Translation gives CAVTFFFGTEAFF.

The table lists this clonotype with many counts. The chain links TRBV29-1 to TRBJ2-2, with D perhaps assigned TRBD1 or TRBD2 (7 bases each). The V end was cut by 6 bases, the J end by 2 bases, with 13 bases between. CDR3 length: 14 amino acids. From germline, CDR1 is SQVTM and CDR2 ANQGSEA. CDR3 DNA sequence: TGCAGCGTGGGGGGGGACAGAAACACCGGGGAGCTGTTTTTT. Translating gives CSVGGDRNTGELFF.